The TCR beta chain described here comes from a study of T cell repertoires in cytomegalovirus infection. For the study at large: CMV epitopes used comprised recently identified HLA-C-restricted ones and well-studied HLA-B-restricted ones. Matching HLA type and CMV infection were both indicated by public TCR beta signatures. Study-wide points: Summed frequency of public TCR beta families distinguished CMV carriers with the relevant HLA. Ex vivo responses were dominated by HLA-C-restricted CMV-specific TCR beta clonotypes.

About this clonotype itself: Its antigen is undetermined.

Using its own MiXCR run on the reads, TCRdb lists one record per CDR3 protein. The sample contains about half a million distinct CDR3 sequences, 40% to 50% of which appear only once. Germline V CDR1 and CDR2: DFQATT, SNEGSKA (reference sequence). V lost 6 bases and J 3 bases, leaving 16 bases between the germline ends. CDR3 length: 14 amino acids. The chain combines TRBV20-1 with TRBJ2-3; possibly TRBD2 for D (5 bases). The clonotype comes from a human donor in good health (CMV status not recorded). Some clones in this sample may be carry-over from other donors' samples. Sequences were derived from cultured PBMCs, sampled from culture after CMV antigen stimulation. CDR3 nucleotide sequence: TGCAGTGCCATGCCGGGGTTAGGTACAGATACGCAGTATTTT. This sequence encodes CSAMPGLGTDTQYF.